The 19 T cell receptor beta chains below come from one sample, sequenced in a study of T cell repertoires in cytomegalovirus infection. TCRdb called the reads again in MiXCR, with one record for every CDR3 protein. The table lists 300,000 or so distinct CDR3 sequences, around 9.6% of them singletons, with approximately 2.4% in the top ten. Sequencing was done on a sample of PBMCs. The receptor source for this set is a human donor in good health (CMV status not recorded). Some clones in this sample may be carry-over from other donors' samples.

This clonotype came up many times. The genes are TRBV4-3 and TRBJ1-6; 7 bases fit TRBD1. The V gene's germline CDR1 is LGHNA and CDR2 YSLEER. V was clipped by 0 bases and J by 7 bases; unmatched bases: 6. The CDR3 loop spans 16 amino acids. CDR3 bases: TGCGCCAGCAGCCAAGATATACAGGGGAGGAATTCACCCCTCCACTTT. It encodes CASSQDIQGRNSPLHF.

The chain couples TRBV29-1 to TRBJ2-1, with TRBD2 as a possible D gene (6 bases). The V gene's germline CDR1 is SQVTM and CDR2 ANQGSEA. Trimming removed 7 bases at V and 1 base at J, with 11 bases between. This CDR3 is 13 amino acids long. In DNA form, the CDR3 reads TGCAGCGGGGACTGGGGGTCCTACAATGAGCAGTTCTTC. It encodes CSGDWGSYNEQFF.

This clonotype occurred a few times. A read error may produce the germline difference seen at one junction end. In nucleotides, the CDR3 is TGCGCCGTAGGGGGAGTTGATGAAAAACTGTTTTTT. Translation gives CAVGGVDEKLFF. The chain combines TRBV6-5 with TRBJ1-4, with D possibly matching TRBD1 (6 bases). The germline CDR1 and CDR2 sequences are MNHEY and SVGAGI. The CDR3 is 12 amino acids.

This clonotype was recorded a few times. The V call is TRBV5-4, the J call TRBJ2-3; D ambiguous. The germline gives CDR1 SGHNT, CDR2 YYREEE (reference sequence). The length of the CDR3 is 16 residues. Trimming stripped 0 bases from V and 2 bases from J, with 13 bases between. The CDR3 region has the DNA TGTGCCAGCAGCTTGGCTGGCTCCCCCATCACAGATACGCAGTATTTT. This codes for CASSLAGSPITDTQYF.

This clonotype was counted only a few times. This chain connects TRBV25-1 to TRBJ2-5; 11 positions agree with TRBD2. V was pared by 5 bases and J by 2 bases, with 13 bases of the junction left unmatched. This CDR3 contains 18 residues. Germline V gene sequence: CDR1 MGHDK, CDR2 SYGVNS. Written as DNA, the CDR3 is TGTGCCAGCAGTATCCCTAGCGGGGGGCAAGGAGGGCAAGAGACCCAGTACTTC. Its translation is CASSIPSGGQGGQETQYF.

This clonotype was seen many times. The chain carries TRBV29-1 and TRBJ2-1, with TRBD2 matching over 8 bases. Losses at the gene ends were 3 bases for V and 3 bases for J; bases not matched to a gene: 19. Germline CDR1 is SQVTM and CDR2 is ANQGSEA. The CDR3 consists of 19 residues. CDR3 DNA sequence: TGCAGCGTTGAGCGAGCGGCAGACCCTATGGGACTAGTCTACAATGAGCAGTTCTTC. Translating it yields CSVERAADPMGLVYNEQFF.

This clonotype was counted between two and nine times. This chain uses TRBV19 with TRBJ2-5; 7 bases are a match to TRBD1. Germline V gene sequence: CDR1 LNHDA, CDR2 SQIVND (reference sequence). The CDR3 length is 18 residues. J gave up 5 bases and V 6 bases, and 21 bases lay outside the gene matches. In DNA form, the CDR3 reads TGTGCCAGTAGCATCGATGTAGGACAGGCGACCTTCGGGGAGACCCAGTACTTC. Translated, it gives CASSIDVGQATFGETQYF.

This clonotype showed up many times. This chain uses TRBV7-2 with TRBJ1-2, with TRBD1 as a possible D gene (5 bases). The CDR3 contains 13 residues. CDR1 is SGHTA and CDR2 is FQGNSA in the germline V gene. V lost 1 base and J lost 8, with 11 bases in between. CDR3 nucleotide sequence: TGTGCCAGCAGCTTAGGGAGGGACGGCGGCTACACCTTC. It is translated as CASSLGRDGGYTF.

The sample holds many counts of this clonotype. This rearrangement joins TRBV7-2 to TRBJ2-5; 9 bases are a match to TRBD2. The ends lost 1 base at V and 1 base at J; junction bases unmatched: 4. This CDR3 has 16 residues. Per the germline V gene, CDR1 is SGHTA and CDR2 is FQGNSA. The CDR3: CASSLGLAGPQETQYF. In nucleotides, the CDR3 is TGTGCCAGCAGCTTAGGGCTAGCGGGACCCCAAGAGACCCAGTACTTC. The variable domain in full, completed from reference TRBV7-2 and TRBJ2-5, reads GAGVSQSPSNKVTEKGKDVELRCDPISGHTALYWYRQSLGQGLEFLIYFQGNSAPDKSGLPSDRFSAERTGGSVSTLTIQRTQQEDSAVYLCASSLGLAGPQETQYFGPGTRLLVL.

This clonotype was seen ten or more times. The chain employs TRBV7-9 and TRBJ1-1, with a weak D call TRBD1 (6 bases). The CDR3 is made up of 12 amino acids. Trimming removed 5 bases at V and 11 bases at J, with 15 bases between. Germline CDR1 SEHNR, CDR2 FQNEAQ (reference sequence). As DNA, the CDR3 is TGTGCCAGCAGCACAGGGACCTTCGGCGCTTTCTTT. The encoded protein is CASSTGTFGAFF.

This clonotype showed up many times. V is TRBV7-2 and J is TRBJ2-3, with TRBD1 matching over 9 bases. Germline V lookup: CDR1 SGHTA, CDR2 FQGNSA. Losses at the gene ends were 5 bases for V and 10 bases for J; bases not matched to a gene: 7. The CDR3 runs to 13 residues. The CDR3 nucleotides read TGTGCCAGCAGCACTCCGAGGACAGGGGCGCAGTATTTT. It yields the protein CASSTPRTGAQYF.

This clonotype came up many times. The J gene is TRBJ2-1, the V gene TRBV20-1; 11 nucleotides align to TRBD1. Trimming at V came to 1 base and at J to 5 bases, leaving 4 bases not matched to a gene. The germline V gene has CDR1 DFQATT and CDR2 SNEGSKA (reference sequence). This CDR3 region has 15 residues. CDR3 sequence: CSARVGQGANNEQFF. The DNA of the CDR3 is TGCAGTGCTAGAGTAGGACAGGGGGCAAACAATGAGCAGTTCTTC.

In this sample, this clonotype turned up many times. This chain uses TRBV10-1 with TRBJ1-2; maybe TRBD1 (5 bases). Germline V gene lookup returns CDR1 WNHNN and CDR2 SYGVQD (reference sequence). V lost 3 bases, J lost 3 bases, and 11 bases lay in between. This CDR3 comprises 14 residues. The CDR3 sequence: CASSDAQGDYGYTF. The CDR3 DNA reads TGCGCCAGCAGTGATGCCCAGGGAGACTATGGCTACACCTTC.

V and J are TRBV27 and TRBJ1-2; TRBD1 might be the D (5 bases). From germline, CDR1 is MNHEY and CDR2 SMNVEV (reference sequence). CDR3 length: 12 residues. V lost 6 bases, J lost 1 base, and 6 bases lay in between. Here the CDR3 DNA reads TGTGCCAGCAGACAGGTTAACTATGGCTACACCTTC. It translates to CASRQVNYGYTF.

This clonotype was detected ten times or more. The chain recombines TRBV9 with TRBJ2-1; perhaps TRBD1 as D (6 bases). V shed 0 bases and J shed 8 bases, with 30 bases lying between them. The CDR3 is 20 amino acids. CDR1 is SGDLS and CDR2 is YYNGEE in the germline V gene. The CDR3 nucleotides read TGTGCCAGCAGCGTAGGTTTGGGGGCTAGAGGGCCGTGGTACGTTGATGAGCAGTTCTTC. This gives the protein CASSVGLGARGPWYVDEQFF.

This clonotype was seen ten or more times. This chain links TRBV12-3 or TRBV12-4 with TRBJ1-5, with TRBD1 identical over 7 bases. CDR3 size: 13 residues. The ends lost 6 bases at V and 6 bases at J; junction bases unmatched: 5. The CDR3 region has the DNA TGTGCCAGCAGCCCCGCAGGGGGTCAGCCCCAGCATTTT. This codes for CASSPAGGQPQHF.

This chain links TRBV20-1 with TRBJ1-6, with TRBD1 identical over 12 bases. Germline V gene sequence: CDR1 DFQATT, CDR2 SNEGSKA (reference sequence). CDR3 length equals 19 residues. V dropped 5 bases and J dropped 7; count of bases not matched to a gene: 18. The CDR3: CSAHPGGTGGAFGNSPLHF. The CDR3 bases are TGCAGTGCTCATCCCGGAGGGACAGGGGGCGCGTTTGGCAATTCACCCCTCCACTTT.

This sequence joins TRBV20-1 and TRBJ1-2, with D maybe TRBD1 (5 bases). The length of the CDR3 is 12 residues. Germline V CDR1 and CDR2: DFQATT, SNEGSKA (reference sequence). V dropped 0 bases and J dropped 7 bases, with 9 bases sitting between them. Written as DNA, the CDR3 is TGCAGTGCTAGAGATCATCAGGGTGGCTACACCTTC. Translated: CSARDHQGGYTF.

Points on this clonotype: This may stem from a read error, because a much larger clone lies one nucleotide away. V is TRBV20-1 and J is TRBJ2-2, with D hard to call. Trimming removed 7 bases at V and 4 bases at J, with 10 bases between. Germline lookup yields CDR1 DFQATT and CDR2 SNEGSKA (reference sequence). This CDR3 has 12 residues. DNA of the CDR3: TGCAGTGGGATTAGCCCCACCGGGGAGCTGTTTTTT. Its translation: CSGISPTGELFF.